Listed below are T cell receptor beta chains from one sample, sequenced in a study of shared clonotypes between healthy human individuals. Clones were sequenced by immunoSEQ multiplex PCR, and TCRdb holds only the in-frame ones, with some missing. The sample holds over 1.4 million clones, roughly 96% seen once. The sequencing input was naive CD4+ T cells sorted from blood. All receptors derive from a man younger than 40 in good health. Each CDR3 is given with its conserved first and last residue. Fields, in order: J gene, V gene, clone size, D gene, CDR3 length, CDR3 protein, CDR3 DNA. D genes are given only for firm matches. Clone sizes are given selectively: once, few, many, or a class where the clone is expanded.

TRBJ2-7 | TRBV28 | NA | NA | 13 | CASSFRQGREQYF | TGTGCCAGCAGTTTCCGCCAGGGAAGGGAGCAGTACTTC
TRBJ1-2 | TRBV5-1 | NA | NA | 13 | CASSLGFNYGYTF | TGCGCCAGCAGCTTGGGGTTTAACTATGGCTACACCTTC
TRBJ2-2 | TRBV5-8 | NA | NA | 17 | CASSLAGWETNTGELFF | TGTGCCAGCAGCTTGGCCGGGTGGGAAACGAACACCGGGGAGCTGTTTTTT
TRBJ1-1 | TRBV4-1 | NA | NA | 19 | CASSQDPLSLQRSYTEAFF | TGCGCCAGCAGCCAAGATCCCCTAAGCCTTCAAAGGTCGTACACTGAAGCTTTCTTT
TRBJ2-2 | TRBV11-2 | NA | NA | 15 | CASSQRWGNTGELFF | TGTGCCAGCAGCCAACGGTGGGGGAACACCGGGGAGCTGTTTTTT
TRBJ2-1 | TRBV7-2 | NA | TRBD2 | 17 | CASSLGPSGSSYNEQFF | TGTGCCAGCAGCTTAGGGCCTAGCGGGAGCTCCTACAATGAGCAGTTCTTC
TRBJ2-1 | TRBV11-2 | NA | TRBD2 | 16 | CASSSLAGVYYNEQFF | TGTGCCAGCAGCTCACTAGCGGGAGTTTATTACAATGAGCAGTTCTTC
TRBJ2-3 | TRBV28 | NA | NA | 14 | CASSLLASTDTQYF | TGTGCCAGCAGTTTATTGGCCAGCACAGATACGCAGTATTTT
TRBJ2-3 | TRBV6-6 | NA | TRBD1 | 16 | CASSYSTGGRTDTQYF | TGTGCCAGCAGTTACTCGACAGGGGGCCGCACAGATACGCAGTATTTT
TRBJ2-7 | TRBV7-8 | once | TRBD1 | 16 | CASSLAGQDRTYEQYF | TGTGCCAGCAGCTTAGCCGGACAGGATCGGACCTACGAGCAGTACTTC
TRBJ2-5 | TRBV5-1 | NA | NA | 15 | CASSPGGAWEETQYF | TGCGCCAGCAGCCCAGGGGGGGCTTGGGAAGAGACCCAGTACTTC
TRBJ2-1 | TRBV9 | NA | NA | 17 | CASSAPGGPGLYNEQFF | TGTGCCAGCAGCGCCCCCGGGGGGCCGGGATTATACAATGAGCAGTTCTTC
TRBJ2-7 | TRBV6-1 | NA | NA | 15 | CAILPGGKRPYEQYF | TGTGCCATCCTTCCTGGGGGAAAACGACCCTACGAGCAGTACTTC
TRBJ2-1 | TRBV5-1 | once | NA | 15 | CASSFGSRSYNEQFF | TGCGCCAGCAGCTTCGGTAGCCGCTCCTACAATGAGCAGTTCTTC
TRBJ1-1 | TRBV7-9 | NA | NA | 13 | CASSLLSSQEAFF | TGTGCCAGCAGCTTATTGTCTTCGCAGGAAGCTTTCTTT
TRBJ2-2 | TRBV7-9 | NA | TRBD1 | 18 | CASSLDERQGINTGELFF | TGTGCCAGCAGCTTAGACGAGAGACAGGGAATTAACACCGGGGAGCTGTTTTTT
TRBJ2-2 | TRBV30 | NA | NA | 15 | CAWSVMGGAPGELFF | TGTGCCTGGAGTGTAATGGGGGGTGCCCCCGGGGAGCTGTTTTTT
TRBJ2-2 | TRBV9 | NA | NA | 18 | CASSVWPGGLGDTGELFF | TGTGCCAGCAGCGTTTGGCCAGGCGGGCTGGGAGACACCGGGGAGCTGTTTTTT
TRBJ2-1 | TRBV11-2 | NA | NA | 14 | CASSSHWGPREQFF | TGTGCCAGCAGCTCCCACTGGGGGCCGCGGGAGCAGTTCTTC
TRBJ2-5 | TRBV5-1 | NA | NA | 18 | CASSLGPRGAGAAETQYF | TGCGCCAGCAGCCTAGGACCTCGGGGCGCGGGCGCGGCGGAGACCCAGTACTTC
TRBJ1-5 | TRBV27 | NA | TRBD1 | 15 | CASSSGTGNNQPQHF | TGTGCCAGCAGTTCCGGGACAGGGAACAATCAGCCCCAGCATTTT
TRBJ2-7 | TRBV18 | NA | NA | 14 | CASSPRGSSYEQYF | TGTGCCAGCTCACCGAGAGGTAGCTCCTACGAGCAGTACTTC
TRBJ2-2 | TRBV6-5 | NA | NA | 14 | CASSRSFQVGELFF | TGTGCCAGCAGTCGGTCTTTCCAGGTGGGGGAGCTGTTTTTT
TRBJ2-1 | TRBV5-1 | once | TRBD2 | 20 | CASSLRWASGSESSYNEQFF | TGCGCCAGCAGCTTGCGGTGGGCTAGCGGAAGTGAAAGCTCCTACAATGAGCAGTTCTTC
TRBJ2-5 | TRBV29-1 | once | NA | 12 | CSVVGRAETQYF | TGCAGCGTTGTTGGCAGGGCGGAGACCCAGTACTTC
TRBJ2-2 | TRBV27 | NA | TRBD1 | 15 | CASRKPGQGSGELFF | TGTGCCAGCAGGAAGCCGGGACAGGGGTCCGGGGAGCTGTTTTTT
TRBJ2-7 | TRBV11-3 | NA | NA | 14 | CASSRASGSYEQYF | TGTGCCAGCAGCCGAGCTTCAGGGTCCTACGAGCAGTACTTC
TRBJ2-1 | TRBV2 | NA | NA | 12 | CASSERTNEQFF | TGTGCCAGCAGTGAACGAACTAATGAGCAGTTCTTC
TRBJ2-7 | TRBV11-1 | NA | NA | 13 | CASSRGVTYEQYF | TGTGCCAGCAGCCGAGGGGTTACCTACGAGCAGTACTTC
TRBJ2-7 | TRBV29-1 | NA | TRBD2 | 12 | CSVAGRGNEQYF | TGCAGCGTTGCCGGGAGGGGAAACGAGCAGTACTTC
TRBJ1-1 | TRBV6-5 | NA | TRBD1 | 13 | CASSWTGDTEAFF | TGTGCCAGCAGTTGGACAGGGGACACTGAAGCTTTCTTT
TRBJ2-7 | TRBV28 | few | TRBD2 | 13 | CASSRTSGYEQYF | TGTGCCAGCAGTCGGACTAGCGGCTACGAGCAGTACTTC
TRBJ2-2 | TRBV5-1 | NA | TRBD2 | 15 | CASSTTGTSTGELFF | TGCGCCAGCAGCACAACCGGGACTAGCACCGGGGAGCTGTTTTTT
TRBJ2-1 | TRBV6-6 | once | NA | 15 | CASSFVGNSYNEQFF | TGTGCCAGCAGTTTCGTAGGAAACTCCTACAATGAGCAGTTCTTC
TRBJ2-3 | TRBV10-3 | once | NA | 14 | CAISEAGRTDTQYF | TGTGCCATCAGTGAGGCGGGGAGGACAGATACGCAGTATTTT
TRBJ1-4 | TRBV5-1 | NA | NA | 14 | CASTRMGGNEKLFF | TGCGCCAGCACCCGAATGGGGGGTAACGAAAAACTGTTTTTT
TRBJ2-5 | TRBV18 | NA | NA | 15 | CASSRPTGAAETQYF | TGTGCCAGCTCTCGCCCGACAGGCGCAGCTGAGACCCAGTACTTC
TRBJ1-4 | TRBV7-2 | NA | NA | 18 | CASSPQQTVGTTNEKLFF | TGTGCCAGCAGCCCCCAGCAGACAGTGGGAACAACTAATGAAAAACTGTTTTTT
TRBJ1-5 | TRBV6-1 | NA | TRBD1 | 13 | CASRGTGDQPQHF | TGTGCCAGCAGGGGGACAGGCGATCAGCCCCAGCATTTT
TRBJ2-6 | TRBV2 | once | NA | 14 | CASSVESGANVLTF | TGTGCCAGCAGTGTCGAATCTGGGGCCAACGTCCTGACTTTC
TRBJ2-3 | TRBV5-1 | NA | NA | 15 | CASSLGGFSTDTQYF | TGCGCCAGCAGCTTAGGCGGGTTCAGCACAGATACGCAGTATTTT
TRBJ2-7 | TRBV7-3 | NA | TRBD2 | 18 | CASSPTGTSGSRAYEQYF | TGTGCCAGCAGCCCGACCGGGACTAGCGGGAGTAGGGCCTACGAGCAGTACTTC
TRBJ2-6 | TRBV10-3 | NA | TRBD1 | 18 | CAIRDPGQGYSGANVLTF | TGTGCCATCAGGGACCCGGGACAGGGATATTCTGGGGCCAACGTCCTGACTTTC
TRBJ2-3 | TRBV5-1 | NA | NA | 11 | CASTNTDTQYF | TGCGCCAGCACGAACACAGATACGCAGTATTTT
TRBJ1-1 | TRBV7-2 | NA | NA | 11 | CASSPRVEAFF | TGTGCCAGCAGCCCGAGGGTTGAAGCTTTCTTT